Listed below are T cell receptor beta chains from one sample, sequenced in a study of T cell responses to AZD1222 COVID-19 vaccine. TCRdb's table, derived via immunoSEQ multiplex PCR, lists solely in-frame clones and lacks some. The top ten hold roughly 21% of the sample, which has about 45,000 clones, around four fifths seen once. This material consisted of peripheral blood, taken 28 days after the second dose of the MenACWY control vaccine. These receptors all stem from an adult who received the MenACWY meningococcal vaccine as a control. CDR3s include the opening cysteine and the closing phenylalanine or tryptophan.

TRBV3-1/TRBV3-2,TRBJ1-6,CASSPGLYNSPLHF
TRBV9,TRBJ1-2,CASSVGTWNYTF
TRBV5-5,TRBJ1-2,CASTIGGLRYGYTF
TRBV6-5,TRBJ1-1,CASSYEGQFEAFF
TRBV15,TRBJ2-1,CATRLGGEEQFF
TRBV11-2,TRBJ1-1,CASSRTGTGTLGTEAFF
TRBV19,TRBJ2-6,CASTLDSGGANVLTF
TRBV4-1,TRBJ2-2,CASSQVVGPMRNTGELFF
TRBV2,TRBJ2-5,CASTLWVKETQYF
TRBV2,TRBJ2-5,CASSPGPPPETQYF
TRBV5-6,TRBJ2-1,CASSLSQRSYNEQFF
TRBV30,TRBJ1-3,CAWRLKGNGNTIYF
TRBV12-3/TRBV12-4,TRBJ1-2,CASSGTGVGYTF
TRBV3-1/TRBV3-2,TRBJ2-3,CASSQAGAGTDTQYF
TRBV12-1,TRBJ1-2,CASSVPGRKHYGYTF
TRBV28,TRBJ1-5,CASSPQTGAGNQPQHF
TRBV4-1,TRBJ1-5,CASSLYRDQPQHF
TRBV25-1,TRBJ1-2,CASSESRQHGYTF
TRBV6-4,TRBJ2-3,CASSPGTTTDTQYF
TRBV14,TRBJ2-3,CASSVGDPDTQYF
TRBV29-1,TRBJ1-2,CSVAYWGRDYGYTF
TRBV27,TRBJ2-7,CASRSRGSTQYF
TRBV12-3/TRBV12-4,TRBJ2-2,CASSYPHGELFF
TRBV2,TRBJ1-1,CASTRQGLPEAFF
TRBV4-1,TRBJ2-5,CASSQDSLAGGQETQYF
TRBV19,TRBJ2-3,CASSIQTSTDTQYF
TRBV19,TRBJ2-1,CASSLLAGGYNEQFF
TRBV9,TRBJ1-4,CASSATSGGGGEKLFF
TRBV10-2,TRBJ1-2,CASNTGTGGYGYTF
TRBV9,TRBJ1-3,CASSPLRVGNTIYF
TRBV12-3/TRBV12-4,TRBJ1-5,CASGNKGNQPQHF
TRBV30,TRBJ1-1,CAWSLEAPGNEAFF
TRBV18,TRBJ1-5,CASSPGRSNQPQHF
TRBV27,TRBJ1-5,CASSPERGPSNQPQHF
TRBV2,TRBJ2-6,CASSEGVRGANVLTF
TRBV19,TRBJ2-3,CASSPTRQADTQYF
TRBV29-1,TRBJ1-1,CSVGSSGTGGSGTEAFF
TRBV12-3/TRBV12-4,TRBJ2-2,CASRYLAGELFF
TRBV10-1,TRBJ2-1,CASRGVGPILSYNEQFF
TRBV11-3,TRBJ2-2,CASSLTSDGELFF